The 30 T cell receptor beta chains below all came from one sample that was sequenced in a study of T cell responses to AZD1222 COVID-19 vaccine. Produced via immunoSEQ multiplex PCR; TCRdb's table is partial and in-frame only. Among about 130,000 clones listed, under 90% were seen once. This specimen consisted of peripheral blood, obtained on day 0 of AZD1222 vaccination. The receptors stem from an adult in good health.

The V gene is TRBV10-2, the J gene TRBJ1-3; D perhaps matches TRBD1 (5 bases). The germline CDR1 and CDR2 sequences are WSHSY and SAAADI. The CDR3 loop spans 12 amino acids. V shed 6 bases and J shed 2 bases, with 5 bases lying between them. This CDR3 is CASRDTGNTIYF. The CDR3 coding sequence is TGCGCCAGCAGGGACACTGGAAACACCATATATTTT.

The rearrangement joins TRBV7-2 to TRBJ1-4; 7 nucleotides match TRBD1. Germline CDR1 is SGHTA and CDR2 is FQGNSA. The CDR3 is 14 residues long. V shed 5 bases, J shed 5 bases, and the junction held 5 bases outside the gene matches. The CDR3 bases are TGTGCCAGCAGCCCGGACAGGAAAAATGAAAAACTGTTTTTT. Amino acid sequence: CASSPDRKNEKLFF.

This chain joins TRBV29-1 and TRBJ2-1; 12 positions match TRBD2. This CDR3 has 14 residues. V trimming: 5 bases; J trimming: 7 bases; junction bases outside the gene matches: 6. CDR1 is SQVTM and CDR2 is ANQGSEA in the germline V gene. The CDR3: CSVRTSGERNEQFF. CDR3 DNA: TGCAGCGTTCGGACTAGCGGGGAGAGGAATGAGCAGTTCTTC.

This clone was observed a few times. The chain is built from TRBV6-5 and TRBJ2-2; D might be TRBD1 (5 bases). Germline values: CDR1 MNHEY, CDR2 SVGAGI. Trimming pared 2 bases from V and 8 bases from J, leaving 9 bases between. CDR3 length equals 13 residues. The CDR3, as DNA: TGTGCCAGCAGTTACGGACAAGCGGGGGAGCTGTTTTTT. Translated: CASSYGQAGELFF.

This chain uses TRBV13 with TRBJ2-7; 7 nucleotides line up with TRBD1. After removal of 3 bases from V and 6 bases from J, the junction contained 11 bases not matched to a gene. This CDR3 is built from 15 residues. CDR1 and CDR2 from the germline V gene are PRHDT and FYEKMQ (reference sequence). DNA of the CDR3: TGTGCCAGCAGCTTCTCAGACAGGGATTCGGGCGAGCAGTACTTC. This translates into CASSFSDRDSGEQYF.

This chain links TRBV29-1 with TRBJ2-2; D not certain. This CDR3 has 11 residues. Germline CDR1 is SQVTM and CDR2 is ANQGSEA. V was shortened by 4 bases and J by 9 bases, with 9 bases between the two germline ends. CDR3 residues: CSVVAVRELFF. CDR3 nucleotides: TGCAGCGTTGTGGCGGTGAGGGAGCTGTTTTTT.

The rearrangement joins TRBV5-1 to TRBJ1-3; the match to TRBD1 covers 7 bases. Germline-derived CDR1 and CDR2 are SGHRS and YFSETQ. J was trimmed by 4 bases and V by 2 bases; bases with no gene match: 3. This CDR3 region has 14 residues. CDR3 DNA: TGCGCCAGCAGCTTCGGGACAGCCGGAAACACCATATATTTT. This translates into CASSFGTAGNTIYF. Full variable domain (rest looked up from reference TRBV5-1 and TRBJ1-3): KAGVTQTPRYLIKTRGQQVTLSCSPISGHRSVSWYQQTPGQGLQFLFEYFSETQRNKGNFPGRFSGRQFSNSRSEMNVSTLELGDSALYLCASSFGTAGNTIYFGEGSWLTVV.

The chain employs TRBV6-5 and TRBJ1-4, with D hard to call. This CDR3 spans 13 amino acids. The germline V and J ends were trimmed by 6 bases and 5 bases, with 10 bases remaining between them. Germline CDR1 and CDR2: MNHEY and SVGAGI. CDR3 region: CASSLRRNEKLFF. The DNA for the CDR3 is TGTGCCAGCAGCCTCCGGCGAAATGAAAAACTGTTTTTT.

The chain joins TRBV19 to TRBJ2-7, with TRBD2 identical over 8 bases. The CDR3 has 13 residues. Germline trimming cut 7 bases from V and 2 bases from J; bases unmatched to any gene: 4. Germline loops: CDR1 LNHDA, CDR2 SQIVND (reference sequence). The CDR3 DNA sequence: TGTGCCAGTAAGGGACTAGAAACCTACGAGCAGTACTTC. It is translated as CASKGLETYEQYF.

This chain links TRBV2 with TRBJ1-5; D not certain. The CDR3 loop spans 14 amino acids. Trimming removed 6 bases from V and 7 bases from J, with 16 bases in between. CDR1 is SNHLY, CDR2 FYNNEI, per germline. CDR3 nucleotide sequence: TGTGCCAGCAGCGTTGACAACCCATTGCAGCCCCAGCATTTT. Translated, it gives CASSVDNPLQPQHF.

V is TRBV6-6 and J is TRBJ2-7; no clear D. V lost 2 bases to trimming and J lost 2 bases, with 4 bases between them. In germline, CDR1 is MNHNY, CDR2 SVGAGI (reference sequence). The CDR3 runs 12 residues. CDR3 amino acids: CASSYGPYEQYF. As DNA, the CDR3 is TGTGCCAGCAGTTACGGACCCTACGAGCAGTACTTC.

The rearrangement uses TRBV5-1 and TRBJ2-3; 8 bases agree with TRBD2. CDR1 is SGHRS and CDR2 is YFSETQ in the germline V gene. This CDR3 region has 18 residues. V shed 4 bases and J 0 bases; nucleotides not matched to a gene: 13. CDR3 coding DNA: TGCGCCAGCAGCCTTACTAGCGGCGACCTCTATAGCACAGATACGCAGTATTTT. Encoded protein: CASSLTSGDLYSTDTQYF.

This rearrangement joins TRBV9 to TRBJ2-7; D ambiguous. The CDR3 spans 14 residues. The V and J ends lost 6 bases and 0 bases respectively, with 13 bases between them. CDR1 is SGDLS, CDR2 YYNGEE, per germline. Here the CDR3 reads CASTPTASSYEQYF. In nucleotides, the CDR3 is TGTGCCAGCACCCCGACGGCAAGCTCCTACGAGCAGTACTTC.

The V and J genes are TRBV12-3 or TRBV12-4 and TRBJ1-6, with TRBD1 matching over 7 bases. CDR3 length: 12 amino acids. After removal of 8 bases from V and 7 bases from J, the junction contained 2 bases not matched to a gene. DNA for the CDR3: TGTGCCAGCGGACAGGAGAATTCACCCCTCCACTTT. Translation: CASGQENSPLHF.

DNA of the CDR3: TGTGCCAGCACCAACGGGCTGAACTATGGCTACACCTTC. Its protein is CASTNGLNYGYTF. The chain joins TRBV28 to TRBJ1-2; D gene unclear. This CDR3 has 13 residues. Germline V lookup: CDR1 MDHEN, CDR2 SYDVKM. Trimming pared 7 bases from V and 2 bases from J, leaving 11 bases between.

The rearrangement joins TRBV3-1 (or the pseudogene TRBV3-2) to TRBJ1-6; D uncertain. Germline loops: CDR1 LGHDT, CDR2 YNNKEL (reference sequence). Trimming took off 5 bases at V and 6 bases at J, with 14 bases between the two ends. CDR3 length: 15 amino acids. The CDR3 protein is CASSYEVMRNSPLHF. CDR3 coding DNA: TGTGCCAGCAGCTACGAGGTGATGCGTAATTCACCCCTCCACTTT.

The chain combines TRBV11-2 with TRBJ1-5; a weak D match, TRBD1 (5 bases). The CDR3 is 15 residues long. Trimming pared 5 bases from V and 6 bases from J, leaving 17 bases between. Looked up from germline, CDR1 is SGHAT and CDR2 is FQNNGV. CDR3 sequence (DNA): TGTGCCAGCAGCCCCGGGACGAACGGGGGTCAGCCCCAGCATTTT. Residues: CASSPGTNGGQPQHF.

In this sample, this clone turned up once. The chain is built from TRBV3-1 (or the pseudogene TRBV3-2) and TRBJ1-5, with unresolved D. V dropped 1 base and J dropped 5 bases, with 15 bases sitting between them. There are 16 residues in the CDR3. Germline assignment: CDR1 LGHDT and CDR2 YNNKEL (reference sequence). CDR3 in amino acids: CASSQARQVRHQPQHF. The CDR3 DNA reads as TGTGCCAGCAGCCAAGCGCGCCAGGTCCGGCATCAGCCCCAGCATTTT.

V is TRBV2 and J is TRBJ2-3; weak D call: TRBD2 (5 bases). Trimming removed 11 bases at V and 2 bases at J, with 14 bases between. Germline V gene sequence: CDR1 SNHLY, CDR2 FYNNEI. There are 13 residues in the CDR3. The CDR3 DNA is TGTGCCGGACTCGGCCAACCCACAGATACGCAGTATTTT. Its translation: CAGLGQPTDTQYF. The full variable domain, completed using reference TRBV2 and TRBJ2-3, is EPEVTQTPSHQVTQMGQEVILRCVPISNHLYFYWYRQILGQKVEFLVSFYNNEISEKSEIFDDQFSVERPDGSNFTLKIRSTKLEDSAMYFCAGLGQPTDTQYFGPGTRLTVL.

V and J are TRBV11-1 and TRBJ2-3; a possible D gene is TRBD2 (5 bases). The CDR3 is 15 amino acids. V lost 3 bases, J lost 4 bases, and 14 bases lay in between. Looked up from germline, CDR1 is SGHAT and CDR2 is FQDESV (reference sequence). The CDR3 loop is CASSFGLLVADTQYF. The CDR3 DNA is TGTGCCAGCAGCTTCGGACTCCTGGTAGCAGATACGCAGTATTTT.

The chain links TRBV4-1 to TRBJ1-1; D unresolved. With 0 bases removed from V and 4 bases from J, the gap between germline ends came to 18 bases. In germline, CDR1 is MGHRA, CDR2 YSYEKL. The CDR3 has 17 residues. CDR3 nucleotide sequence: TGCGCCAGCAGCCAAGATGGAGGCCCTACTTTACTCACTGAAGCTTTCTTT. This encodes CASSQDGGPTLLTEAFF.

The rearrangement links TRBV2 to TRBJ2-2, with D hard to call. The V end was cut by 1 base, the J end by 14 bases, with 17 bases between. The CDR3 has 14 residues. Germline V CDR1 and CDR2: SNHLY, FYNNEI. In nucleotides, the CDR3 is TGTGCCAGCAGTGAAGTCGGCAGGTCGACTGATCTGTTTTTT. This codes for CASSEVGRSTDLFF.

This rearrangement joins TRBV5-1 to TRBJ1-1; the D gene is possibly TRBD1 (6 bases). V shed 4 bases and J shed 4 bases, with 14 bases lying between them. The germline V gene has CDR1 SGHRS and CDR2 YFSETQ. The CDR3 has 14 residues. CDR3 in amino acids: CASSHQQGSTEAFF. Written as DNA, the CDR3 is TGCGCCAGCAGCCACCAACAGGGCTCCACTGAAGCTTTCTTT.

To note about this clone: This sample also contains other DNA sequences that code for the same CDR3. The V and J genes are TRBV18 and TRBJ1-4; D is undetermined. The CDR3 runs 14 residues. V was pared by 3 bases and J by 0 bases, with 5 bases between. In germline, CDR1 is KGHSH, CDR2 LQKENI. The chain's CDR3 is CASSPGATNEKLFF. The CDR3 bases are TGTGCCAGCTCACCCGGCGCAACTAATGAAAAACTGTTTTTT.

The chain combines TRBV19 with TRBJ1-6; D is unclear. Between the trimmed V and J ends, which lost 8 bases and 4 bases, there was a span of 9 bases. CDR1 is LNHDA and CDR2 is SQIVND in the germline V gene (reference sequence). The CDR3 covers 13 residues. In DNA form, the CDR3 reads TGTGCCAGTTCTAGAGAGTATAATTCACCCCTCCACTTT. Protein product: CASSREYNSPLHF. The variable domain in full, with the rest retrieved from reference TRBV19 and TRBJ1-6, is DGGITQSPKYLFRKEGQNVTLSCEQNLNHDAMYWYRQDPGQGLRLIYYSQIVNDFQKGDIAEGYSVSREKKESFPLTVTSAQKNPTAFYLCASSREYNSPLHFGNGTRLTVT.

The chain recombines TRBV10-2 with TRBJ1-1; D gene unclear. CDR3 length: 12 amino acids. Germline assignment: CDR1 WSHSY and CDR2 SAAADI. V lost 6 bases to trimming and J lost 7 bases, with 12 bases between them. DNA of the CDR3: TGCGCCAGCAGCAAGCTCTCCAGTGAAGCTTTCTTT. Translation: CASSKLSSEAFF.

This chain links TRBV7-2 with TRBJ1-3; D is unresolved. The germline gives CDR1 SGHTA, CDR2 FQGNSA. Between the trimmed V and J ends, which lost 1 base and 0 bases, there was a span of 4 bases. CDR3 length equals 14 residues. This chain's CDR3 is CASSLVSSGNTIYF. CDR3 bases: TGTGCCAGCAGCTTAGTGAGCTCTGGAAACACCATATATTTT. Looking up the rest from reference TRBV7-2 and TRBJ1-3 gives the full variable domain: GAGVSQSPSNKVTEKGKDVELRCDPISGHTALYWYRQSLGQGLEFLIYFQGNSAPDKSGLPSDRFSAERTGGSVSTLTIQRTQQEDSAVYLCASSLVSSGNTIYFGEGSWLTVV.

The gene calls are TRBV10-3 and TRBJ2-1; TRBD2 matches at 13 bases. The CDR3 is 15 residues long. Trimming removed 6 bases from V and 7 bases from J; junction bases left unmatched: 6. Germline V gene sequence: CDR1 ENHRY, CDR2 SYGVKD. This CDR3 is CAISPGLAGKNEQFF. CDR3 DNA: TGTGCCATCAGCCCGGGACTAGCGGGGAAAAATGAGCAGTTCTTC.

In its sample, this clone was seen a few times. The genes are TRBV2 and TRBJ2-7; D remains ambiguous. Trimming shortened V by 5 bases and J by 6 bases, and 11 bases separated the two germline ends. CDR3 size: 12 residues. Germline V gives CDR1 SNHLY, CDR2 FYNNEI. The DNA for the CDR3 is TGTGCCAGCAGTACCCTTTTGGGCGAGCAGTACTTC. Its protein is CASSTLLGEQYF.

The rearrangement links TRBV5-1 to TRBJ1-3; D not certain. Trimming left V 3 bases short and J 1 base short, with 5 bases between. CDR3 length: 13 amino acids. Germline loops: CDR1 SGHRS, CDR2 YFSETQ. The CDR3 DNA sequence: TGCGCCAGCAGCTCGGAATCTGGAAACACCATATATTTT. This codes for CASSSESGNTIYF.